This TCR beta chain was captured by sequencing in a study of shared clonotypes between healthy human individuals. Looking at the study overall: Researchers assigned three CD4 naive, three CD4 memory, two CD8 naive and one CD8 memory plate to each donor. Study-level results: Researchers found naive subsets generally carried larger estimated richness than memory subsets.

CD4+ cell separation produced CD45RA+ naive and CD45RA-negative memory subsets. Libraries were prepared by immunoSEQ multiplex PCR; TCRdb keeps only in-frame clonotypes and omits some of them. Counted here are more than 2,000,000 clones, 80% to 95% occurring once; the ten biggest clones make up roughly 0.36%. In the case of this clone: Its antigen is not known.

This CDR3 contains 16 residues. Germline CDR1 SGHVS, CDR2 FQNEAQ. V was clipped by 5 bases and J by 7 bases, with 21 bases between them. The sequencing sample was made of naive CD4+ T cells from PBMCs. Subset meaning: CD45RA+ positively selected. The receptor's source is a man aged 18 to 29 in good health. Some clones in this sample may be carry-over from other donors' samples. The rearrangement joins TRBV7-8 to TRBJ2-1; maybe TRBD2 (7 bases). In DNA form, the CDR3 reads TGTGCCAGCAGCAACCCAGGGGCGGGAGCCTGGAATGAGCAGTTCTTC. It is translated as CASSNPGAGAWNEQFF.